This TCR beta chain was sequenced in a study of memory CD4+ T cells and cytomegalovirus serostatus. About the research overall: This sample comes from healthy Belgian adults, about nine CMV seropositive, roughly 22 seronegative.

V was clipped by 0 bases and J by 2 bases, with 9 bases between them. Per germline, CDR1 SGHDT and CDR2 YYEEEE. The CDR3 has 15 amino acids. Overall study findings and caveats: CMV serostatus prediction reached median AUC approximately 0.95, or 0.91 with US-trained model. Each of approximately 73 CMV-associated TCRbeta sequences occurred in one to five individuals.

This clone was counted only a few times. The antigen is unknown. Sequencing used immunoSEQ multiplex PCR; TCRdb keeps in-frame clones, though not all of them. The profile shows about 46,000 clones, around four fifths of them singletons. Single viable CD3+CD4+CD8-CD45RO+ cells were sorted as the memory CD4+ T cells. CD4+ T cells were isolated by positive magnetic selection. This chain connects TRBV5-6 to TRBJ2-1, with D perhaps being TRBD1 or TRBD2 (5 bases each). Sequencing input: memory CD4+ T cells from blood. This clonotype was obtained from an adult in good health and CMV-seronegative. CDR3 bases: TGTGCCAGCAGCTTGGGGGACCGAGCCTACAATGAGCAGTTCTTC. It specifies CASSLGDRAYNEQFF.